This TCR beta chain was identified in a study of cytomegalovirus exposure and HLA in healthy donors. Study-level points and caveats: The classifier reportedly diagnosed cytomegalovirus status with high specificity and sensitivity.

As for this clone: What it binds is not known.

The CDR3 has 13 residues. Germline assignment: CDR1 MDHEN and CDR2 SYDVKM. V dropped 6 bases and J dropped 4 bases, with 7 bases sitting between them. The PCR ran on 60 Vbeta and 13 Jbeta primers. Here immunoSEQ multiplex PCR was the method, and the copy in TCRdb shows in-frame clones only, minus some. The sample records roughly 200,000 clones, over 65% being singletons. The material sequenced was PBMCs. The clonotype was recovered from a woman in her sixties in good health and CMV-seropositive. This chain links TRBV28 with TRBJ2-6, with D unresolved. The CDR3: CASSGSGANVLTF. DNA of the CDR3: TGTGCCAGCAGCGGGTCAGGGGCCAACGTCCTGACTTTC.